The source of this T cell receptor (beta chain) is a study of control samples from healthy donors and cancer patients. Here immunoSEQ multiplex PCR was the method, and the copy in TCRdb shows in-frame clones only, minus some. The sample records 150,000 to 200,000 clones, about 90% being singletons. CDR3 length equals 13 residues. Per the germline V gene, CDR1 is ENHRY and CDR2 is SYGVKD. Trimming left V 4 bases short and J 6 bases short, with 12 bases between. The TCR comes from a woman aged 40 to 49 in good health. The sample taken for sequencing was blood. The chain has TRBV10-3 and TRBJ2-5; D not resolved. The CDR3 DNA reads TGTGCCATCAGTGTTGGCAGCGAGCAGACCCAGTACTTC. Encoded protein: CAISVGSEQTQYF.